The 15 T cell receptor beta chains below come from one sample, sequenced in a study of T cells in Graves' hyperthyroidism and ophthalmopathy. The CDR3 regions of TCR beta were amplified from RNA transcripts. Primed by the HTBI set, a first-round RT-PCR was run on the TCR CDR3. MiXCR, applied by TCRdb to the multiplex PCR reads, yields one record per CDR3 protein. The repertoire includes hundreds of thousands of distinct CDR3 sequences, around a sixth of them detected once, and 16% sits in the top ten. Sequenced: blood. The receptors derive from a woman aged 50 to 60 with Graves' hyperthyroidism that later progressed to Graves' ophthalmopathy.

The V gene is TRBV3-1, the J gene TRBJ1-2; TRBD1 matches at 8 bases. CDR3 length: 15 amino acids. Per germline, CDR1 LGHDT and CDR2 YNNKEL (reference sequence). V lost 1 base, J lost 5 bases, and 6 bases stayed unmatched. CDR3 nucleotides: TGTGCCAGCAGCCAAGGACGGGACAGGCTTTATGGCTACACCTTC. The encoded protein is CASSQGRDRLYGYTF.

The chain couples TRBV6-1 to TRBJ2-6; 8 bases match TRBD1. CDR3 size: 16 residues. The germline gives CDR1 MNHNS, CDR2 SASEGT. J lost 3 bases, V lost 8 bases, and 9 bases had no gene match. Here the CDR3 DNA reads TGTGCCAGCGGCGAGAGAACAGGGGGTGGGGCCAACGTCCTGACTTTC. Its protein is CASGERTGGGANVLTF.

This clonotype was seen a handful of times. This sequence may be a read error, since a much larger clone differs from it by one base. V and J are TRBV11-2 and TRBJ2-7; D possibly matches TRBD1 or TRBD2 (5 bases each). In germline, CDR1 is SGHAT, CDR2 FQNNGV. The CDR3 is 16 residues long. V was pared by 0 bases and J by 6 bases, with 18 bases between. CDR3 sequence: CASSLERRTPLFEQYF. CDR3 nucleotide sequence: TGTGCCAGCAGCTTAGAGCGGAGGACACCCCTCTTCGAGCAGTACTTC.

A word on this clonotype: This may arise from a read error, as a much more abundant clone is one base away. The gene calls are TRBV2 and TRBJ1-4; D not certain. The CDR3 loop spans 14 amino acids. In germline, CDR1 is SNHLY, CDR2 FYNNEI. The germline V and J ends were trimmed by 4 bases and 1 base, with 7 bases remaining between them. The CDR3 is CASSVWGTNEKLFF. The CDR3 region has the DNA TGTGCCAGCAGTGTCTGGGGAACTAATGAAAAACTGTTTTTT.

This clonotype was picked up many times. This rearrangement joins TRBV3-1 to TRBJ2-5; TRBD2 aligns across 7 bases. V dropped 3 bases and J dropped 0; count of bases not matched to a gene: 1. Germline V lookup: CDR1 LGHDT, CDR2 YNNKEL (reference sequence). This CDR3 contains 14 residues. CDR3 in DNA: TGTGCCAGCAGCCACGGGGGGTACCAAGAGACCCAGTACTTC. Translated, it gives CASSHGGYQETQYF.

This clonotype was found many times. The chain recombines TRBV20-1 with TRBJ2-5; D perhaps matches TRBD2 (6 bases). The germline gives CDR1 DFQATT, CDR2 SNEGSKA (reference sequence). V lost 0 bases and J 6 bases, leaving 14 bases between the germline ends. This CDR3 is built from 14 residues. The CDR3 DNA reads TGCAGTGCTAGAGAAGGCAGGGCGGGGAAGACCCAGTACTTC. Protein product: CSAREGRAGKTQYF.

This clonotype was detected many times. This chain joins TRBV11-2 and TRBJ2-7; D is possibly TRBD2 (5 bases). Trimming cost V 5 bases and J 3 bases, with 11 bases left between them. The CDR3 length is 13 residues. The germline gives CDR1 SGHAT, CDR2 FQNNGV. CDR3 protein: CASSPGLSYEQYF. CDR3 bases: TGTGCCAGCAGCCCAGGACTTAGCTACGAGCAGTACTTC.

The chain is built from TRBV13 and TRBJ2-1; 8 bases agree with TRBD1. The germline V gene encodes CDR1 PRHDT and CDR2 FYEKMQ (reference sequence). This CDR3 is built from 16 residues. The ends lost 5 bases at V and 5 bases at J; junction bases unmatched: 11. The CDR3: CASSPPTGDGDNEQFF. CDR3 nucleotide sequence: TGTGCCAGCAGCCCTCCGACAGGGGACGGAGACAATGAGCAGTTCTTC.

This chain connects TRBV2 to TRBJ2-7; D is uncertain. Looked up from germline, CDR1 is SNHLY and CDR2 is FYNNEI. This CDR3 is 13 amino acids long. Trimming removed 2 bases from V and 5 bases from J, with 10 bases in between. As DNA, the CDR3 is TGTGCCAGCAGTGAAATGGGTATAAACGAGCAGTACTTC. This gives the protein CASSEMGINEQYF.

The CDR3 region is CSVEPHGPLYGYTF. The CDR3, as DNA: TGCAGCGTTGAACCCCACGGCCCACTCTATGGCTACACCTTC. The chain combines TRBV29-1 with TRBJ1-2; D uncertain. Germline CDR1 SQVTM, CDR2 ANQGSEA. The CDR3 covers 14 residues. Trimming removed 2 bases from V and 4 bases from J, with 14 bases in between. Drawing the rest from reference TRBV29-1 and TRBJ1-2, the complete variable domain is SAVISQKPSRDICQRGTSLTIQCQVDSQVTMMFWYRQQPGQSLTLIATANQGSEATYESGFVIDKFPISRPNLTFSTLTVSNMSPEDSSIYLCSVEPHGPLYGYTFGSGTRLTVV.

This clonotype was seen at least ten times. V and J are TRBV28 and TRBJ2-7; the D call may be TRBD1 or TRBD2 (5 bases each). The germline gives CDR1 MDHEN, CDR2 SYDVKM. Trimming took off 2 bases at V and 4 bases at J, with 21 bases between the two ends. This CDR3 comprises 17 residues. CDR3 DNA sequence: TGTGCCAGCAGTTTAGCGGTCCTCCAAGGGACGGAATACGAGCAGTACTTC. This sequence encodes CASSLAVLQGTEYEQYF.

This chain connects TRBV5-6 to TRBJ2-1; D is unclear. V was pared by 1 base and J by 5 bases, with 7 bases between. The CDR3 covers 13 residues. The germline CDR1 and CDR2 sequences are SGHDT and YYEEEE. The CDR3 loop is CASSLLSDNEQFF. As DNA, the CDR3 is TGTGCCAGCAGCTTGTTGTCAGACAATGAGCAGTTCTTC.

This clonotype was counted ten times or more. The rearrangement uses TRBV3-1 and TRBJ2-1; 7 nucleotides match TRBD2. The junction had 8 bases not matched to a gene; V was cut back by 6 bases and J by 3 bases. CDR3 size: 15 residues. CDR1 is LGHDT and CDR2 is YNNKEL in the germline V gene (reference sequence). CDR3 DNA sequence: TGTGCCAGCAGTCCTACCGGGACTAACTACAATGAGCAGTTCTTC. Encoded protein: CASSPTGTNYNEQFF.

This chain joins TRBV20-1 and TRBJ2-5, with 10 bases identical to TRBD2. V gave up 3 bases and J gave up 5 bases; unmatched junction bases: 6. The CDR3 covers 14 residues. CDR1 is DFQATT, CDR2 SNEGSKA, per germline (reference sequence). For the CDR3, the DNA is TGCAGTGCTAGGGGAGGGACTAGCGTCGAGACCCAGTACTTC. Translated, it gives CSARGGTSVETQYF.

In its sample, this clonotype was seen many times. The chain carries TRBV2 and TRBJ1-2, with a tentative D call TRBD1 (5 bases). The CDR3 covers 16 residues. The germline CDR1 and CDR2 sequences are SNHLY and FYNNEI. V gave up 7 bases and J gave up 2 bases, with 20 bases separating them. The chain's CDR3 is CASNRPQDPINYGYTF. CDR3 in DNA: TGTGCCAGCAATCGGCCACAGGACCCAATCAACTATGGCTACACCTTC.